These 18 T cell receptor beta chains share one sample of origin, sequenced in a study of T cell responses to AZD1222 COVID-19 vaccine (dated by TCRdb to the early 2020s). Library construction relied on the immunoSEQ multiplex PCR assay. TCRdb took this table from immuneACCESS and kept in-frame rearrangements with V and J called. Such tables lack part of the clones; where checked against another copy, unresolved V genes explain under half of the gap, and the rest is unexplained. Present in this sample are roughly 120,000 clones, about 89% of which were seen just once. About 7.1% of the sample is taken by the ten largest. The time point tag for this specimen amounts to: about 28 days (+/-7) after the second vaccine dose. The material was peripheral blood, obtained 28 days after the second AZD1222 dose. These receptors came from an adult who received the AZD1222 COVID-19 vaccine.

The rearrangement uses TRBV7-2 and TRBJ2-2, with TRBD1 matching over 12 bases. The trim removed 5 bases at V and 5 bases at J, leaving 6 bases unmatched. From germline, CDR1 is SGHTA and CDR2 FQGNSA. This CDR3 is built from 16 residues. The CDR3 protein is CASSRGQGARTGELFF. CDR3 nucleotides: TGTGCCAGCAGCCGGGGACAGGGGGCTCGGACCGGGGAGCTGTTTTTT.

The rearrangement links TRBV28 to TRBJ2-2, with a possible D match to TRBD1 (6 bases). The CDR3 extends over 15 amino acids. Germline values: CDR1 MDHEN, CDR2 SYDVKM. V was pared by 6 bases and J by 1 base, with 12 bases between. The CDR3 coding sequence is TGTGCCAGCAGCCGCGGACAGCTGAACACCGGGGAGCTGTTTTTT. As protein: CASSRGQLNTGELFF.

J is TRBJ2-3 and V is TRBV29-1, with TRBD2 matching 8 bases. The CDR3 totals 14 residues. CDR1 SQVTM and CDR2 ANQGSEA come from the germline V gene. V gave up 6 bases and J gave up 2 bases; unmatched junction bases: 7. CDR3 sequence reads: CSVELAGHTDTQYF. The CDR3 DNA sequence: TGCAGCGTCGAGCTAGCGGGTCACACAGATACGCAGTATTTT.

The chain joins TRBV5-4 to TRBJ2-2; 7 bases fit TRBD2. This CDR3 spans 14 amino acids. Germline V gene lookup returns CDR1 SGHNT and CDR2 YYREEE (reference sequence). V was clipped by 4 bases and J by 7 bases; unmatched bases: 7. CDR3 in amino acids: CASSRGLVDGELFF. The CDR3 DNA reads TGTGCCAGCAGCCGAGGACTAGTGGACGGGGAGCTGTTTTTT.

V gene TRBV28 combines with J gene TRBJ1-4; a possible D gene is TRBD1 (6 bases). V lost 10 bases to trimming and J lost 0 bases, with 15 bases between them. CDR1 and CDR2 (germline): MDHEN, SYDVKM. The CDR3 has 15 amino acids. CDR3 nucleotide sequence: TGTGCCACCTCTGGACAGTCCGCAACTAATGAAAAACTGTTTTTT. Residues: CATSGQSATNEKLFF.

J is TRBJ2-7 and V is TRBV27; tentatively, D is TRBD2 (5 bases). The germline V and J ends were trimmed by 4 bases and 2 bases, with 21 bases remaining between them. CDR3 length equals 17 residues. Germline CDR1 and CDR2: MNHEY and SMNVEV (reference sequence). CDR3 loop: CASSSSYLTRAPYEQYF. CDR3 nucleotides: TGTGCCAGCAGTTCCTCATACCTCACTAGGGCCCCCTACGAGCAGTACTTC.

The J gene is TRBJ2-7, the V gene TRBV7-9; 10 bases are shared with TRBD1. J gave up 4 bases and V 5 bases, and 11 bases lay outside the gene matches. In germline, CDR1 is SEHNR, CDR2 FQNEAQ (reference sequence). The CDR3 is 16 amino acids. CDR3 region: CASSPRDRGDPYEQYF. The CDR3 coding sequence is TGTGCCAGCAGCCCCCGGGACAGGGGTGATCCTTACGAGCAGTACTTC.

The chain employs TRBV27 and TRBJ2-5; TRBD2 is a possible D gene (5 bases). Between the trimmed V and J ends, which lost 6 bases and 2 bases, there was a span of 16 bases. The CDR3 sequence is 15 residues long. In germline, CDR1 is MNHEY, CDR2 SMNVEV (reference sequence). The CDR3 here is CASRLTRGLQETQYF. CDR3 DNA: TGTGCCAGCAGGTTAACGCGCGGGCTTCAAGAGACCCAGTACTTC.

The CDR3 bases are TGCGCCAGCACCCTCAACCCAGTTCGAAATAATGAAAAACTGTTTTTT. As protein: CASTLNPVRNNEKLFF. The rearrangement links TRBV5-1 to TRBJ1-4; D not certain. Per germline, CDR1 SGHRS and CDR2 YFSETQ. Trimming took 6 bases from V and 4 from J, leaving 19 bases between them. The CDR3 runs to 16 residues.

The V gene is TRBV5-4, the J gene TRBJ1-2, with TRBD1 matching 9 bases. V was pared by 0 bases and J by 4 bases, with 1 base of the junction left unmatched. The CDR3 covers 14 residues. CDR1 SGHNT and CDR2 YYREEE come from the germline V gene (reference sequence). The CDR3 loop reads CASSLGDRAYGYTF. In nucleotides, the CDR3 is TGTGCCAGCAGCTTGGGGGACAGGGCCTATGGCTACACCTTC.

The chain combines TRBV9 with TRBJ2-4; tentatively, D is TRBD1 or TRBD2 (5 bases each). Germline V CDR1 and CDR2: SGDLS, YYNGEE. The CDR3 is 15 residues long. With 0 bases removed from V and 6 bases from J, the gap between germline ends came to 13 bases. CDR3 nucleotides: TGTGCCAGCAGCGTAGCCCGGGACGAAGCAAACATTCAGTACTTC. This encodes CASSVARDEANIQYF.

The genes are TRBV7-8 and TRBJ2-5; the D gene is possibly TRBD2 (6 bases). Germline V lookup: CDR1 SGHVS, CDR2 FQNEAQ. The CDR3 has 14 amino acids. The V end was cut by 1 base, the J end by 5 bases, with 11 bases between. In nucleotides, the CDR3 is TGTGCCAGCAGCTTAGAGGAGGGTTGGGAGACCCAGTACTTC. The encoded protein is CASSLEEGWETQYF.

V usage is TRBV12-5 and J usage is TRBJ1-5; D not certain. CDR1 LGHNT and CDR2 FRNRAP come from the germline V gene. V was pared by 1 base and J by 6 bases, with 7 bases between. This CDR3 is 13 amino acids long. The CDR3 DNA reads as TGTGCTAGTGGTTTGGAATGGGGTCAGCCCCAGCATTTT. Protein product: CASGLEWGQPQHF.

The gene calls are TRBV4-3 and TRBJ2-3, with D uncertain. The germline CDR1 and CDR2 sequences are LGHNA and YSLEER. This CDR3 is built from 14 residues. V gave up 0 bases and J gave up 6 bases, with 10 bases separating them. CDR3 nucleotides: TGCGCCAGCAGCCAAGATTCGAAGGCGGATACGCAGTATTTT. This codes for CASSQDSKADTQYF.

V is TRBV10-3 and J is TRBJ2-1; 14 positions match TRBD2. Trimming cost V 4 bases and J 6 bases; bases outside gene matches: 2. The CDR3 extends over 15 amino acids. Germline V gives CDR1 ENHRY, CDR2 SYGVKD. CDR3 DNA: TGTGCCATCAGTGGGGGACTAGCGGGAGTCAATGAGCAGTTCTTC. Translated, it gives CAISGGLAGVNEQFF.

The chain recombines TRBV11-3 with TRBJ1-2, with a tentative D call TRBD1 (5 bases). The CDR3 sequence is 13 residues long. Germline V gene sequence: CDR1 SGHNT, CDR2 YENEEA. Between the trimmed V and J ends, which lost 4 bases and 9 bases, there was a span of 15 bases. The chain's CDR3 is CASSSRGGLSYTF. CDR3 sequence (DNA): TGTGCCAGCAGCTCCCGGGGGGGTCTGAGCTACACCTTC.

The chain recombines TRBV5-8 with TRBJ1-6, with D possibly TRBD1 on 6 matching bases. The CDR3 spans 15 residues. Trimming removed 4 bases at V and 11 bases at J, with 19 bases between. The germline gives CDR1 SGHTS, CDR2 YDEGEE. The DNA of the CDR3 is TGTGCCAGCAGCCTACTGGGGAGGGGGATTGCACCCCTCCACTTT. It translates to CASSLLGRGIAPLHF.

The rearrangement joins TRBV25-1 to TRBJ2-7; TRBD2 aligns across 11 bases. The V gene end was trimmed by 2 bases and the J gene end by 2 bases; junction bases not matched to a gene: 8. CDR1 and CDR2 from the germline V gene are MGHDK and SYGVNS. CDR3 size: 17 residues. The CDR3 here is CASSEAPPSGGTYEQYF. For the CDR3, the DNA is TGTGCCAGCAGTGAAGCCCCGCCTAGCGGGGGGACCTACGAGCAGTACTTC.